The 6 T cell receptor beta chains listed next were all sequenced from one sample in a study of T cells in Graves' hyperthyroidism and ophthalmopathy. Amplified TCR beta CDR3 regions derived from RNA transcripts. First-round RT-PCR of the TCR CDR3 relied on the HTBI primer set. TCRdb used MiXCR to reprocess the multiplex PCR reads, holding one entry per CDR3 protein. The top ten clones hold 30% to 40% of a sample with over 300,000 distinct CDR3 sequences, roughly 13% of them seen once. Source material: blood. The receptors were sampled from a woman in her 40s with Graves' ophthalmopathy.

The chain couples TRBV7-9 to TRBJ1-3; 8 bases match TRBD1. CDR3 length: 22 residues. CDR1 and CDR2 (germline): SEHNR, FQNEAQ (reference sequence). Trimming cost V 1 base and J 0 bases; bases outside gene matches: 20. CDR3 region: CASSLGRGGQEATTYSGNTIYF. DNA of the CDR3: TGTGCCAGCAGCTTAGGACGGGGGGGACAGGAGGCAACAACCTACTCTGGAAACACCATATATTTT.

This clonotype has ten or more counts. The genes are TRBV12-3 or TRBV12-4 and TRBJ2-6, with D uncertain. V was cut by 3 bases and J by 4 bases, with 4 bases left in between. The CDR3 consists of 13 residues. In DNA, the CDR3 is TGTGCCAGCAGTTTTTCCGGGGCCAACGTCCTGACTTTC. Its translation: CASSFSGANVLTF.

This clonotype has at least ten counts. This chain uses TRBV19 with TRBJ1-1, with unresolved D. V was clipped by 3 bases and J by 4 bases, with 12 bases between them. This CDR3 comprises 14 residues. CDR1 is LNHDA, CDR2 SQIVND, per germline (reference sequence). The chain's CDR3 is CASSIKALGTEAFF. CDR3 sequence (DNA): TGTGCCAGTAGTATTAAAGCCCTGGGCACTGAAGCTTTCTTT.

This clonotype was found many times. The chain recombines TRBV29-1 with TRBJ1-2; 9 positions match TRBD1. CDR1 is SQVTM and CDR2 is ANQGSEA in the germline V gene. The CDR3 is made up of 13 amino acids. Germline trimming cut 6 bases from V and 3 bases from J; bases unmatched to any gene: 5. The CDR3: CSVVGTGHYGYTF. The CDR3 nucleotides read TGCAGCGTAGTCGGGACAGGGCACTATGGCTACACCTTC.

At least ten counts were recorded for this clonotype. V is TRBV5-6 and J is TRBJ1-1, with a possible D match to TRBD1 (5 bases). This CDR3 is 14 amino acids long. V lost 4 bases to trimming and J lost 0 bases, with 10 bases between them. CDR1 SGHDT and CDR2 YYEEEE come from the germline V gene. The CDR3: CASSGGLMNTEAFF. The CDR3, as DNA: TGTGCCAGCAGCGGGGGTTTAATGAACACTGAAGCTTTCTTT.

This clonotype was observed a few times. The rearrangement uses TRBV30 and TRBJ1-5, with a possible D match to TRBD1 (5 bases). This CDR3 has 14 residues. Trimming took off 3 bases at V and 0 bases at J, with 9 bases between the two ends. Germline V gene sequence: CDR1 GTSNPN, CDR2 SVGIG (reference sequence). The CDR3 DNA is TGTGCCTGGAGAGGGGACGGTAGCAATCAGCCCCAGCATTTT. Its protein is CAWRGDGSNQPQHF.